The 13 T cell receptor beta chains presented below share a single source sample, sequenced in a study of blood T cell repertoires in COVID-19. Method: immunoSEQ multiplex PCR; TCRdb's copy keeps in-frame clones and lacks some. The data hold approximately 290,000 clones, with nearly 90% observed a single time. The material sequenced was PBMCs or T cells enriched from blood (not recorded which). The source of these receptors is a woman between 18 and 29 years old with acute COVID-19.

This clone came up a few times. The CDR3 region is CASSLTFSSYNEQFF. The DNA of the CDR3 is TGTGCCAGCAGCCTAACTTTTAGCTCCTACAATGAGCAGTTCTTC. The chain links TRBV3-1 (or the pseudogene TRBV3-2) to TRBJ2-1; no firm D call. V lost 4 bases, J lost 0 bases, and 10 bases lay in between. CDR1 and CDR2 from the germline V gene are LGHDT and YNNKEL (reference sequence). The CDR3 is made up of 15 amino acids.

The chain has TRBV7-9 and TRBJ1-4; maybe TRBD1 (5 bases). Germline CDR1 is SEHNR and CDR2 is FQNEAQ (reference sequence). Between the trimmed V and J ends, which lost 5 bases and 0 bases, there was a span of 10 bases. The CDR3 sequence is 15 residues long. The chain's CDR3 is CASSPRGATNEKLFF. CDR3 sequence (DNA): TGTGCCAGCAGCCCCCGGGGGGCAACTAATGAAAAACTGTTTTTT.

V usage is TRBV3-1 (or the pseudogene TRBV3-2) and J usage is TRBJ2-1; tentative D call: TRBD2 (5 bases). This CDR3 is built from 13 residues. Germline V gene lookup returns CDR1 LGHDT and CDR2 YNNKEL (reference sequence). The V and J ends lost 2 bases and 8 bases respectively, with 10 bases between them. The chain's CDR3 is CASSQQLDYEQFF. In nucleotides, the CDR3 is TGTGCCAGCAGCCAACAATTGGACTATGAGCAGTTCTTC.

The chain links TRBV11-3 to TRBJ1-2; D is unresolved. CDR1 and CDR2 (germline): SGHNT, YENEEA. V was shortened by 11 bases and J by 4 bases, with 20 bases between the two germline ends. The CDR3 is 14 residues long. DNA of the CDR3: TGTGCCCGTAACCCGGACGGTCGGGGCTATGGCTACACCTTC. It translates to CARNPDGRGYGYTF. The full variable domain, rest sourced from reference TRBV11-3 and TRBJ1-2, is EAGVVQSPRYKIIEKKQPVAFWCNPISGHNTLYWYLQNLGQGPELLIRYENEEAVDDSQLPKDRFSAERLKGVDSTLKIQPAELGDSAVYLCARNPDGRGYGYTFGSGTRLTVV.

The CDR3 sequence is CASSLFPGGTEAFF. The CDR3 bases are TGTGCCAGCAGCTTATTTCCAGGGGGAACTGAAGCTTTCTTT. The genes are TRBV7-9 and TRBJ1-1, with 7 bases aligning to TRBD1. Germline V CDR1 and CDR2: SEHNR, FQNEAQ (reference sequence). There are 14 residues in the CDR3. Trimming at V came to 2 bases and at J to 5 bases, leaving 5 bases not matched to a gene.

The chain carries TRBV13 and TRBJ1-1, with 10 bases fitting TRBD1. The CDR3 totals 15 residues. From germline, CDR1 is PRHDT and CDR2 FYEKMQ (reference sequence). J was trimmed by 2 bases and V by 5 bases; bases with no gene match: 5. The CDR3 bases are TGTGCCAGCAGCCGGCGGGACAGGGGTAACACTGAAGCTTTCTTT. Its translation is CASSRRDRGNTEAFF.

The rearrangement joins TRBV18 to TRBJ1-5; D gene uncertain. Trimming took off 1 base at V and 5 bases at J, with 3 bases between the two ends. This CDR3 spans 12 amino acids. CDR1 and CDR2 (germline): KGHSH, LQKENI. Written as DNA, the CDR3 is TGTGCCAGCTCACCACGCGATCAGCCCCAGCATTTT. This gives the protein CASSPRDQPQHF.

The chain employs TRBV5-6 and TRBJ2-7; 7 bases agree with TRBD1. This CDR3 contains 15 residues. CDR1 and CDR2 (germline): SGHDT, YYEEEE. With V trimmed by 4 bases and J by 7 bases, 14 bases remained unmatched. The DNA of the CDR3 is TGTGCCAGCAGCCGTGGACAGGCCGTGACAAGGGAGCAGTACTTC. It codes for CASSRGQAVTREQYF.

The sample holds one count of this clone. This sequence joins TRBV5-4 and TRBJ2-1; no clear D. The CDR3 totals 13 residues. Germline V CDR1 and CDR2: SGHNT, YYREEE (reference sequence). V lost 1 base and J lost 7, with 9 bases in between. The CDR3 DNA follows: TGTGCCAGCAGCTTGTCCCTTCTTAATGAGCAGTTCTTC. Encoded protein: CASSLSLLNEQFF.

The genes are TRBV19 and TRBJ1-1, with TRBD1 matching over 9 bases. The ends lost 6 bases at V and 1 base at J; junction bases unmatched: 6. The CDR3 contains 15 residues. Germline V lookup: CDR1 LNHDA, CDR2 SQIVND (reference sequence). In DNA form, the CDR3 reads TGTGCCAGTAGGATACAGGGGGCGAGGAACACTGAAGCTTTCTTT. Translated, it gives CASRIQGARNTEAFF. Full variable domain (rest looked up from reference TRBV19 and TRBJ1-1): DGGITQSPKYLFRKEGQNVTLSCEQNLNHDAMYWYRQDPGQGLRLIYYSQIVNDFQKGDIAEGYSVSREKKESFPLTVTSAQKNPTAFYLCASRIQGARNTEAFFGQGTRLTVV.

The chain is built from TRBV21-1 and TRBJ1-4; TRBD1, the table's D call, was not compared with the DNA. TRBV21-1 is shown as a pseudogene. This CDR3 is 17 amino acids long. The CDR3 protein is CASSKGGAGTGCEKLFF. The CDR3 coding sequence is TGTGCCAGCAGCAAAGGGGGAGCCGGGACAGGATGTGAAAAACTGTTTTTT.

The chain has TRBV28 and TRBJ2-7, with TRBD2 identical over 7 bases. Germline-derived CDR1 and CDR2 are MDHEN and SYDVKM. Trimming at V came to 10 bases and at J to 0 bases, leaving 6 bases not matched to a gene. CDR3 length equals 13 residues. The CDR3 coding sequence is TGTGCCACCGCGGGAGTCCTCTCCTACGAGCAGTACTTC. Its protein product is CATAGVLSYEQYF.

This clone appeared once. The chain joins TRBV30 to TRBJ1-1; D gene ambiguous. This CDR3 contains 11 residues. Per germline, CDR1 GTSNPN and CDR2 SVGIG (reference sequence). Trimming cost V 2 bases and J 5 bases, with 6 bases left between them. Written as DNA, the CDR3 is TGTGCCTGGAGTAGAGGGACTGAAGCTTTCTTT. This translates into CAWSRGTEAFF.